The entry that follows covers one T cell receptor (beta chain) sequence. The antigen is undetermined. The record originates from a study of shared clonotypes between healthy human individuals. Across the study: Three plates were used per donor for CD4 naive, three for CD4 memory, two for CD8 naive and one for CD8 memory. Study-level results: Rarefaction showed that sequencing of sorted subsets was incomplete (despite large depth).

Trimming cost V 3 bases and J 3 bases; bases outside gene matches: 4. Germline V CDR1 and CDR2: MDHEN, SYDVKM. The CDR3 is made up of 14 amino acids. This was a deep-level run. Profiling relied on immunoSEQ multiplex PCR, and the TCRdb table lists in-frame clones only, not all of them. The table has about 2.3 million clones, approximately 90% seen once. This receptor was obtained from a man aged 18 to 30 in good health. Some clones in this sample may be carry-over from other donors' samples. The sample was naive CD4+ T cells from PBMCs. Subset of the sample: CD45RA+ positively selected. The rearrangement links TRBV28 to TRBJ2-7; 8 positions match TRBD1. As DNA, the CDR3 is TGTGCCAGCAGTTTTACAGGGGGTATCTACGAGCAGTACTTC. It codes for CASSFTGGIYEQYF.